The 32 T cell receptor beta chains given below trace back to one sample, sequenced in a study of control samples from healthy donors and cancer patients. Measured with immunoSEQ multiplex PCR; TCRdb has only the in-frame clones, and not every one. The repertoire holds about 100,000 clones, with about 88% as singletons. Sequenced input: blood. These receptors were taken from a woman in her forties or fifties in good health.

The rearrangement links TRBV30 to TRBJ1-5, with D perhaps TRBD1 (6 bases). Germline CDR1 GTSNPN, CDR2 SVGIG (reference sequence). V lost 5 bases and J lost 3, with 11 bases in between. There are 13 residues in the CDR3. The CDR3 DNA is TGTGCCTGGTCCGGGGGCCCCAATCAGCCCCAGCATTTT. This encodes CAWSGGPNQPQHF.

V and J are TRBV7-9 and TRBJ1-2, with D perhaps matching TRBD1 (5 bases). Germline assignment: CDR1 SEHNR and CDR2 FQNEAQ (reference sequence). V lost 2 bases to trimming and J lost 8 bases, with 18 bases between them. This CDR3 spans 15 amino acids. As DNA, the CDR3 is TGTGCCAGCAGCTTAAGGGGCCGGGAACCCGAAGGCTACACCTTC. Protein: CASSLRGREPEGYTF.

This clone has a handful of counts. The CDR3 DNA reads as TGTGCTAGCCGGAAGGAGGACAGAATCACTGAAGCTTTCTTT. Its translation is CASRKEDRITEAFF. V is TRBV7-2 and J is TRBJ1-1; D is perhaps TRBD1 (6 bases). Germline assignment: CDR1 SGHTA and CDR2 FQGNSA. CDR3 size: 14 residues.

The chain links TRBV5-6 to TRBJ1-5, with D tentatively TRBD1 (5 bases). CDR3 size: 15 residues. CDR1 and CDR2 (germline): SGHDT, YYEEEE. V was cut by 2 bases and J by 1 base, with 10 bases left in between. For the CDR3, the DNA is TGTGCCAGCAGCTTTCAGCGGGGGAGCAATCAGCCCCAGCATTTT. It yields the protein CASSFQRGSNQPQHF.

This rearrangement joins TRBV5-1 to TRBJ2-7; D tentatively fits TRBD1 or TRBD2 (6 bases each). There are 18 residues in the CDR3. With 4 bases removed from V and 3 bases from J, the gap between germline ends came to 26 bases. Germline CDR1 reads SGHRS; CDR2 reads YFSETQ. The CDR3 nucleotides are TGCGCCAGCAGCCTGGGGGGCAGGGTCGGGCGTGGGAGCTACGAGCAGTACGTC. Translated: CASSLGGRVGRGSYEQYV.

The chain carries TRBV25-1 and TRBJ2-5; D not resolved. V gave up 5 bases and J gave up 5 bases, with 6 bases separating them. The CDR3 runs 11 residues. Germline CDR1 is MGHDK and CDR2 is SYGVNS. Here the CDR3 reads CASSNSETQYF. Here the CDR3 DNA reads TGTGCCAGCAGTAACTCCGAGACCCAGTACTTC.

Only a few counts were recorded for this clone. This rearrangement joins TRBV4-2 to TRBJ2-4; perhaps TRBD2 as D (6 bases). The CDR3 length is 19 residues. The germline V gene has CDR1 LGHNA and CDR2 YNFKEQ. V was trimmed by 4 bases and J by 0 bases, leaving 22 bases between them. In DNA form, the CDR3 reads TGTGCCAGCAGCCCTGGGGGTTCACGGGGCGGGGTAGCCAAAAACATTCAGTACTTC. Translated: CASSPGGSRGGVAKNIQYF.

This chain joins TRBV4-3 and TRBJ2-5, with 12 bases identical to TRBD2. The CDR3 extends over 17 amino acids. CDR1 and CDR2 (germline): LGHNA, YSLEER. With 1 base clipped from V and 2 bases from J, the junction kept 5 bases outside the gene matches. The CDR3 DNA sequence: TGCGCCAGCAGCCAAGTCTCAGGACTAGCGGGACAAGAGACCCAGTACTTC. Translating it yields CASSQVSGLAGQETQYF.

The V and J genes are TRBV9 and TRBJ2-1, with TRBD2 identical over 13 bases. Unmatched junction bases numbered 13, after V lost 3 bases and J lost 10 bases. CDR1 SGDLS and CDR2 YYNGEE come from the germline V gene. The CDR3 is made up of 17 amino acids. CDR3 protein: CASSGSLGLAGAGEQFF. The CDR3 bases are TGTGCCAGCAGCGGGTCCTTAGGACTAGCGGGAGCGGGGGAGCAGTTCTTC.

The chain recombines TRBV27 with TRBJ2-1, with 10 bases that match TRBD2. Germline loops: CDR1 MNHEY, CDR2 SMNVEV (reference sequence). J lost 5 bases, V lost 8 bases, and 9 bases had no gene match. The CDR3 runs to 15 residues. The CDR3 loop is CASQRLAGADNEQFF. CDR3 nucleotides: TGTGCCAGCCAAAGACTAGCGGGCGCTGACAATGAGCAGTTCTTC.

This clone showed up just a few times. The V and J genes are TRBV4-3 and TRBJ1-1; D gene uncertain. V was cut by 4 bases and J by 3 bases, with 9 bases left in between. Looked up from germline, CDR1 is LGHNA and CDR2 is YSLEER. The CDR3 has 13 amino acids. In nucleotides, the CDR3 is TGCGCCAGCAGCCGCTACCGGGACACTGAAGCTTTCTTT. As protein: CASSRYRDTEAFF.

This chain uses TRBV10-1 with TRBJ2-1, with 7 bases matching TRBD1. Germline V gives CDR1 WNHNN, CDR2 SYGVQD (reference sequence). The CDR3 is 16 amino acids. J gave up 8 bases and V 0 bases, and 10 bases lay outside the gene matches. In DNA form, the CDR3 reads TGCGCCAGCAGTGAGTCTAGGAGACAGGGCGTCGATGAGCAGTTCTTC. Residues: CASSESRRQGVDEQFF.

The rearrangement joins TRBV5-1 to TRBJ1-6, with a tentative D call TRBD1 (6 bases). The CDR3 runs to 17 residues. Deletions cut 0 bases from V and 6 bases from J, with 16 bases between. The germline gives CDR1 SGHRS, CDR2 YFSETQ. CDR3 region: CASSLEGGGRGNSPLHF. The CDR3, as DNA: TGCGCCAGCAGCTTGGAAGGGGGGGGCAGGGGTAATTCACCCCTCCACTTT.

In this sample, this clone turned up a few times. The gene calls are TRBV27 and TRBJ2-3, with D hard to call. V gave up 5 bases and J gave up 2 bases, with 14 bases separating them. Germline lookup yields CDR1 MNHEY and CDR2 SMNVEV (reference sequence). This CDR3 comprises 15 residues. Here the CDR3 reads CASSPRKIYTDTQYF. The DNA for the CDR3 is TGTGCCAGCAGTCCCCGGAAGATATACACAGATACGCAGTATTTT.

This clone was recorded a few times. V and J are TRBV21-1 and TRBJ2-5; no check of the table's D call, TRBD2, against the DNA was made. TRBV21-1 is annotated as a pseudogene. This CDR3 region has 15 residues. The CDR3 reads CASSWALAPTETQYF. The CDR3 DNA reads TGTGCCAGTTCGTGGGCGCTAGCGCCTACAGAGACCCAGTACTTC.

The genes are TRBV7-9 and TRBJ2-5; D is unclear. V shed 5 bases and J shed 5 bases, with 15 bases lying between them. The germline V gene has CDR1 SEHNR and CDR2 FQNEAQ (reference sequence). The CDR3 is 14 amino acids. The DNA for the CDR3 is TGTGCCAGCAGCCCCCGCGGTAGCCGGGAGACCCAGTACTTC. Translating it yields CASSPRGSRETQYF.

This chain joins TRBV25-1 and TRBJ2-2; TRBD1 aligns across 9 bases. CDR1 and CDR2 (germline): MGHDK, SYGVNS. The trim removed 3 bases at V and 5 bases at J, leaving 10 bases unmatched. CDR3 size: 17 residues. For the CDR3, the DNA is TGTGCCAGCAGTGACCTAGGAGGGACAGGGCAAACCGGGGAGCTGTTTTTT. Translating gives CASSDLGGTGQTGELFF.

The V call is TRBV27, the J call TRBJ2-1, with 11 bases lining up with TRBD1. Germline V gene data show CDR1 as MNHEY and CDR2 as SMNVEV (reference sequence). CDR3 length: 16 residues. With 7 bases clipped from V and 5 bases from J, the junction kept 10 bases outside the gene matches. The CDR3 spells CASNGKGQGANNEQFF. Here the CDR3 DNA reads TGTGCCAGCAACGGAAAAGGACAGGGGGCAAACAATGAGCAGTTCTTC.

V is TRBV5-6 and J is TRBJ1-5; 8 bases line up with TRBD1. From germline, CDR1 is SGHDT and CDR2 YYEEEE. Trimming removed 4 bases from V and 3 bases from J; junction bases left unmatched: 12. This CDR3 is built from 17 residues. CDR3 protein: CASSPYSGQGNNQPQHF. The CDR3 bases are TGTGCCAGCAGCCCGTACAGCGGACAGGGTAACAATCAGCCCCAGCATTTT.

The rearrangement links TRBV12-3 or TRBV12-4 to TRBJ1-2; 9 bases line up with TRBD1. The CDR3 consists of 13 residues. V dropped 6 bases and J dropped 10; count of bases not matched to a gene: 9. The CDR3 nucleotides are TGTGCCAGCAGCCTAACAGGGGGCACTGACTACACCTTC. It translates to CASSLTGGTDYTF.

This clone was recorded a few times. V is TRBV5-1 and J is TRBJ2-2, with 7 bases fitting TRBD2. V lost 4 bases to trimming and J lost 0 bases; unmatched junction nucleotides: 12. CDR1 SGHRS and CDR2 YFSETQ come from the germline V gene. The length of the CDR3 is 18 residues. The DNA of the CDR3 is TGCGCCAGCAGCCTTGCCATCATCAGCGGGACGAACACCGGGGAGCTGTTTTTT. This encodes CASSLAIISGTNTGELFF.

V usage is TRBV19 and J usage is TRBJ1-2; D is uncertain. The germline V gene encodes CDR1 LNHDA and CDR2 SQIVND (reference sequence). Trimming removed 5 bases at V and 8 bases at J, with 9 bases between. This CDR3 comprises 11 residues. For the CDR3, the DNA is TGTGCCAGTAGTCAGCTCTCAGGCTACACCTTC. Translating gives CASSQLSGYTF.

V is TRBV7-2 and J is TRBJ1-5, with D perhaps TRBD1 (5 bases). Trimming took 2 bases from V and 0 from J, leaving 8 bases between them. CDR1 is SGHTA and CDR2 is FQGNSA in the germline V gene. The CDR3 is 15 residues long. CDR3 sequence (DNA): TGTGCCAGCAGCTTATGGGGGAATAGCAATCAGCCCCAGCATTTT. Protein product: CASSLWGNSNQPQHF.

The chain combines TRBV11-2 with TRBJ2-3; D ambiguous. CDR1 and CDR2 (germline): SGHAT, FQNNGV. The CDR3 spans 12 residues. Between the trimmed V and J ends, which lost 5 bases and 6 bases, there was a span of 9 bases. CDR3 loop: CASSRIGDTQYF. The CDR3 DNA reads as TGTGCCAGCAGCCGAATCGGGGATACGCAGTATTTT.

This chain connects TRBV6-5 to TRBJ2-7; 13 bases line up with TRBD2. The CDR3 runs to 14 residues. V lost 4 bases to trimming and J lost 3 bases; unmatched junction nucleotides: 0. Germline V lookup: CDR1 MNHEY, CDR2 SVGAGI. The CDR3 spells CASSWTSGGYEQYF. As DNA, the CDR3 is TGTGCCAGCAGTTGGACTAGCGGGGGCTACGAGCAGTACTTC.

CDR3: CASSMGGHGGLNEQFF. The DNA for the CDR3 is TGTGCCAGTAGTATGGGTGGCCACGGAGGATTGAATGAGCAGTTCTTC. The chain carries TRBV19 and TRBJ2-1; TRBD2 might be the D (5 bases). The germline V gene has CDR1 LNHDA and CDR2 SQIVND (reference sequence). The CDR3 spans 16 residues. The germline V and J ends were trimmed by 3 bases and 7 bases, with 19 bases remaining between them.

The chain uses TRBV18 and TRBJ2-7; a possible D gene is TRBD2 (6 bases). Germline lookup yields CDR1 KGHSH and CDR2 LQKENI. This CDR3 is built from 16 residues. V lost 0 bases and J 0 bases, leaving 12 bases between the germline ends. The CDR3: CASSPPTVGGSYEQYF. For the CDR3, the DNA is TGTGCCAGCTCACCACCTACTGTCGGGGGCTCCTACGAGCAGTACTTC.

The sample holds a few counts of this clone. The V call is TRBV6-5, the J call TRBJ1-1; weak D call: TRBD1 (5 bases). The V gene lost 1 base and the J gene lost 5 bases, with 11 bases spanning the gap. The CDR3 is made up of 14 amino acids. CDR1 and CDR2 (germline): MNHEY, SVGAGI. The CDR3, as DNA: TGTGCCAGCAGTTACTTGGGGGGAAGAACTGAAGCTTTCTTT. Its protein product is CASSYLGGRTEAFF.

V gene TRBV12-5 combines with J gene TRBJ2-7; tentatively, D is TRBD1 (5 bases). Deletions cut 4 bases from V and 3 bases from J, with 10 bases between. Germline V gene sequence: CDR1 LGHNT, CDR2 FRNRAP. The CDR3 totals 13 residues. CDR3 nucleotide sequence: TGTGCTAGTGGTTCCTGGACAAGCTACGAGCAGTACTTC. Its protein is CASGSWTSYEQYF. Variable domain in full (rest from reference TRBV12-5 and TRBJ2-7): DARVTQTPRHKVTEMGQEVTMRCQPILGHNTVFWYRQTMMQGLELLAYFRNRAPLDDSGMPKDRFSAEMPDATLATLKIQPSEPRDSAVYFCASGSWTSYEQYFGPGTRLTVT.

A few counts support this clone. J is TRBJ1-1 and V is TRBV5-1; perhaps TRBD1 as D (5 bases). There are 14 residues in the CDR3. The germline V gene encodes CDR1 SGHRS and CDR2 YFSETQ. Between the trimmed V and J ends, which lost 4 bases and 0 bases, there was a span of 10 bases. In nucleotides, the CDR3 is TGCGCCAGCAGCCGGGACGGATTGAACACTGAAGCTTTCTTT. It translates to CASSRDGLNTEAFF.

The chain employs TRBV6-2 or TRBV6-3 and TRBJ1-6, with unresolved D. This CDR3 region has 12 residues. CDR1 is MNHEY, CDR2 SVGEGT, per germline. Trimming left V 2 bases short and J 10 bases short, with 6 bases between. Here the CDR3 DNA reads TGTGCCAGCAGTTACGGGGTCTCACCCCTCCACTTT. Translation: CASSYGVSPLHF.

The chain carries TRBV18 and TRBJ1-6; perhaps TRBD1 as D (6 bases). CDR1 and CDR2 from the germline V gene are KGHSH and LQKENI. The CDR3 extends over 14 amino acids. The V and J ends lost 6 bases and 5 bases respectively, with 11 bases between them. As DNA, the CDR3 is TGTGCCAGCTCTCCCGACAGGAATAATTCACCCCTCCACTTT. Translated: CASSPDRNNSPLHF.